The 27 T cell receptor beta chains listed next were all sequenced from one sample in a study of Tregs in tolerant kidney transplant recipients. Assay: immunoSEQ multiplex PCR; the TCRdb copy retains only in-frame clones and omits some. The listing contains 25,000 or so clones. Related graft donors supplied nonmyeloablative bone marrow transplants, and mixed chimerism was transient. The specimen comprised CD4+ T cells from blood (PBMCs), sampled 6 months after the transplant. Receptors originate from a human patient who received a combined kidney and bone marrow transplant. The graft donor may be the source of some T cells.

Regarding this clone: Read data end 3 residues before the CDR3 end; the end is taken from the germline J gene. The chain has TRBV20-1 and TRBJ2-7; TRBD2 agrees at 9 bases. CDR3 length: 16 residues. V was pared by 4 bases and J by 0 bases, with 10 bases of the junction left unmatched. Looked up from germline, CDR1 is DFQATT and CDR2 is SNEGSKA (reference sequence). This chain's CDR3 is CSAMSSGGTHSYEQYF. The part of the CDR3 DNA that was read is TGCAGTGCTATGTCGAGCGGGGGGACGCACTCCTACGAG.

CDR3 bases read: TGTGCCAGCCACCGGAGGGGTGCAGATACG. Amino acid sequence: CASHRRGADT. The whole CDR3 protein is CASHRRGADTQYF. The rearrangement links TRBV7-9 to TRBJ2-3; maybe TRBD2 (6 bases). The read ends 3 residues before the CDR3 terminus; that terminus is restored from the germline J gene. The CDR3 consists of 13 residues. Germline values: CDR1 SEHNR, CDR2 FQNEAQ (reference sequence). The ends were cut back, 8 bases at V and 4 bases at J, with 13 bases in the middle.

A remark on this clone: The read terminates 3 residues ahead of where the CDR3 ends, so the germline J gene completes it. V is TRBV29-1 and J is TRBJ1-2; unclear D gene. Germline CDR1 and CDR2: SQVTM and ANQGSEA. The CDR3 loop spans 12 amino acids. V was pared by 3 bases and J by 2 bases, with 7 bases between. CDR3 DNA (partial): TGCAGCGTTGATCACAGCAACTATGGC. Translating gives CSVDHSNYG. The CDR3 reads in full as CSVDHSNYGYTF.

Remarks on this clone: The sequence runs out 3 residues before the end of the CDR3; the remainder is reconstructed from the germline J gene. The chain couples TRBV7-8 to TRBJ2-2; perhaps TRBD1 as D (5 bases). The V gene's germline CDR1 is SGHVS and CDR2 FQNEAQ. The germline V and J ends were trimmed by 1 base and 4 bases, with 19 bases remaining between them. The CDR3 spans 18 residues. The part of the CDR3 DNA that was read is TGTGCCAGCAGCTTAGTCCGGCCGCTTAGGGGATCCACCGGGGAG. Protein: CASSLVRPLRGSTGE. The full CDR3 sequence reads CASSLVRPLRGSTGELFF.

A note on this clone: The CDR3 end falls 3 residues outside the read, so it is completed with the germline J gene. The chain joins TRBV20-1 to TRBJ1-2; 8 nucleotides match TRBD1. V gave up 5 bases and J gave up 4 bases; unmatched junction bases: 3. The V gene's germline CDR1 is DFQATT and CDR2 SNEGSKA (reference sequence). This CDR3 has 12 residues. The CDR3 here is CSAGQGTYGYTF. CDR3 DNA (partial): TGCAGTGCTGGACAGGGAACCTATGGC.

As to this clone: The missing CDR3 end, 3 residues past where the read stops, is filled in from the germline J gene. V and J are TRBV7-6 and TRBJ2-3, with 11 bases identical to TRBD2. With V trimmed by 1 base and J by 3 bases, 3 bases remained unmatched. CDR1 is SGHVS, CDR2 FNYEAQ, per germline. The CDR3 has 16 residues. CDR3 region: CASSLETSGETDTQYF. Incomplete CDR3 DNA: TGTGCCAGCAGCTTAGAGACTAGCGGGGAGACAGATACG.

As regards this clone: The CDR3 end lies 3 residues beyond the end of the read and is filled in from the germline J gene. This chain uses TRBV14 with TRBJ2-7, with 11 bases aligning to TRBD1. This CDR3 is 17 amino acids long. Germline CDR1 and CDR2: SGHDN and FVKESK. Trimming at V came to 2 bases and at J to 1 base, leaving 7 bases not matched to a gene. CDR3 sequence: CASSQKPGQGGSYEQYF. CDR3 bases read: TGTGCCAGCAGCCAAAAGCCGGGACAGGGGGGGTCCTACGAG. The whole variable domain, filled in from reference TRBV14 and TRBJ2-7, reads EAGVTQFPSHSVIEKGQTVTLRCDPISGHDNLYWYRRVMGKEIKFLLHFVKESKQDESGMPNNRFLAERTGGTYSTLKVQPAELEDSGVYFCASSQKPGQGGSYEQYFGPGTRLTVT.

As to this clone: The CDR3 end lies 3 residues beyond the end of the read and is filled in from the germline J gene. This chain links TRBV7-2 with TRBJ2-7; the match to TRBD1 covers 9 bases. The CDR3 is 13 amino acids. V was clipped by 5 bases and J by 3 bases; unmatched bases: 2. Germline assignment: CDR1 SGHTA and CDR2 FQGNSA. Here the CDR3 reads CASSRTGVYEQYF. The DNA read from the CDR3 is TGTGCCAGCAGCCGGACAGGGGTCTACGAG.

As regards this clone: The DNA ends 3 residues before the CDR3 does, and the rest of the CDR3 is filled in from the germline J gene. The rearrangement joins TRBV5-6 to TRBJ1-2; TRBD1 agrees at 7 bases. The CDR3 contains 13 residues. Losses at the gene ends were 3 bases for V and 6 bases for J; bases not matched to a gene: 5. Germline CDR1 and CDR2: SGHDT and YYEEEE. Partial CDR3 DNA: TGTGCCAGCAGCTCGGGACAGCGGAATGGC. Amino acids: CASSSGQRNG. In full, the CDR3 reads CASSSGQRNGYTF.

About this clone: The read halts 3 residues ahead of the CDR3 end, with the missing end drawn from the germline J gene. The J gene is TRBJ2-2, the V gene TRBV10-1; TRBD2 matches at 11 bases. The CDR3 totals 16 residues. Unmatched junction bases numbered 5, after V lost 3 bases and J lost 5 bases. Looked up from germline, CDR1 is WNHNN and CDR2 is SYGVQD (reference sequence). The CDR3: CASSDLAGGRTGELFF. The sequenced CDR3 bases are TGCGCCAGCAGTGACCTAGCGGGAGGACGTACCGGGGAG.

Concerning this clone itself: Read sequence stops 3 residues before the CDR3 end, and the germline J gene provides the missing end. The chain recombines TRBV5-4 with TRBJ2-2; TRBD2 matches 8 bases. Germline V gives CDR1 SGHNT, CDR2 YYREEE (reference sequence). J was trimmed by 7 bases and V by 4 bases; bases with no gene match: 6. The CDR3 consists of 14 residues. The DNA read from the CDR3 is TGTGCCAGCAGCGGCGGGGGGCCTGGCGGGGAG. Translated: CASSGGGPGGE. The entire CDR3 reads CASSGGGPGGELFF.

On this clone itself: The read stops 3 residues short of the end of the CDR3; the missing end is completed from the germline J gene. The chain joins TRBV19 to TRBJ1-1; tentatively, D is TRBD1 (6 bases). The CDR3 is made up of 18 amino acids. The V and J ends lost 0 bases and 6 bases respectively, with 23 bases between them. The germline V gene encodes CDR1 LNHDA and CDR2 SQIVND (reference sequence). The CDR3 bases that were read are TGTGCCAGTAGTATAGATGGTGGGGGAAGGGGGTTCAACCCTGAA. This sequence encodes CASSIDGGGRGFNPE. The CDR3, in full, reads CASSIDGGGRGFNPEAFF.

Concerning this clone itself: The read falls 3 residues short of the CDR3 end, and the missing part is taken from the germline J gene. V gene TRBV10-3 combines with J gene TRBJ2-3; TRBD2 agrees at 14 bases. Germline V lookup: CDR1 ENHRY, CDR2 SYGVKD. CDR3 size: 16 residues. The ends lost 6 bases at V and 1 base at J; junction bases unmatched: 3. Here the CDR3 reads CAIRGGLAGGTDTQYF. The covered CDR3 bases are TGTGCCATCAGGGGGGGACTAGCGGGGGGCACAGATACG.

As to this clone: The CDR3 end falls 3 residues outside the read, so it is completed with the germline J gene. V and J are TRBV11-2 and TRBJ2-7, with 14 bases identical to TRBD2. V gave up 5 bases and J gave up 5 bases; unmatched junction bases: 5. Germline V gene data show CDR1 as SGHAT and CDR2 as FQNNGV. The CDR3 sequence is 15 residues long. This CDR3 reads CASSRGLAGEHEQYF. The sequenced part of the CDR3 DNA is TGTGCCAGCAGCCGGGGACTAGCGGGAGAACACGAG.

A note on this clone: The read finishes 3 residues shy of the CDR3 end, and the germline J gene is used to complete it. This chain links TRBV7-9 with TRBJ1-2, with D unclear. Germline V lookup: CDR1 SEHNR, CDR2 FQNEAQ (reference sequence). The CDR3 spans 15 residues. Trimming took off 3 bases at V and 0 bases at J, with 11 bases between the two ends. The covered CDR3 bases are TGTGCCAGCAGCTTGGGCAACAGTCCTAACTATGGC. Amino acids: CASSLGNSPNYG. The whole CDR3 reads CASSLGNSPNYGYTF.

As concerns this clone: The CDR3 goes on 3 residues after the read ends, and that part is filled in from the germline J gene. J is TRBJ1-1 and V is TRBV19; 9 nucleotides align to TRBD1. Germline V gene sequence: CDR1 LNHDA, CDR2 SQIVND (reference sequence). The CDR3 consists of 15 residues. CDR3 DNA, as far as it was read: TGTGCCAGTAGTCCCTCGGGACAGGGAAACAATGAG. Its translation is CASSPSGQGNNE. The CDR3 in its entirety is CASSPSGQGNNEAFF.

About this clone itself: The read gets to within 3 residues of the CDR3 end, and the germline J gene fills in the rest. This chain links TRBV7-2 with TRBJ1-6; possible D gene TRBD1, 5 bases. Per the germline V gene, CDR1 is SGHTA and CDR2 is FQGNSA. The CDR3 spans 15 residues. Trimming took 2 bases from V and 6 from J, leaving 11 bases between them. The CDR3 here is CASSLSGSPNSPLHF. The CDR3 bases that were read are TGTGCCAGCAGCTTATCAGGGTCCCCTAATTCACCC.

Concerning this clone itself: With the read ending 3 residues before the CDR3 end, the germline J gene is used to fill in that end. The chain combines TRBV20-1 with TRBJ1-2; 8 bases align to TRBD1. CDR1 is DFQATT and CDR2 is SNEGSKA in the germline V gene (reference sequence). The CDR3 is made up of 12 amino acids. The chain's CDR3 is CSARQGARGYTF. The DNA read from the CDR3 is TGCAGTGCTAGACAGGGGGCAAGGGGC.

Remarks on this clone: The observed sequence ends 3 residues before the CDR3 terminus, with the missing tail filled in from the germline J gene. The rearrangement joins TRBV4-1 to TRBJ2-5, with D perhaps matching TRBD1 (5 bases). CDR3 length: 13 residues. V was cut by 5 bases and J by 5 bases, with 12 bases left in between. CDR1 is MGHRA, CDR2 YSYEKL, per germline. The sequenced part of the CDR3 DNA is TGCGCCAGCAGCAAGGGGCTATTGGAGACC. As protein: CASSKGLLET. The CDR3 reads in full as CASSKGLLETQYF.

To note about this clone: The read terminates 3 residues before the CDR3 end, so the remaining end is supplied by the germline J gene. The rearrangement joins TRBV10-3 to TRBJ1-5, with D possibly being TRBD1 (5 bases). Trimming took off 2 bases at V and 7 bases at J, with 12 bases between the two ends. This CDR3 contains 14 residues. Germline V gene data show CDR1 as ENHRY and CDR2 as SYGVKD. The covered CDR3 bases are TGTGCCATCAGTGAGGCCCCAGGGCACCAGCCC. Amino acid sequence: CAISEAPGHQP. The whole CDR3 protein is CAISEAPGHQPQHF.

In the case of this clone: The read ends 3 residues shy of where the CDR3 ends; the end is completed using the germline J gene. The rearrangement links TRBV7-7 to TRBJ2-3; D gene unclear. The length of the CDR3 is 14 residues. Germline V gene sequence: CDR1 SSHAT, CDR2 FNYEAQ (reference sequence). V lost 3 bases, J lost 4 bases, and 11 bases lay in between. The covered CDR3 bases are TGTGCCAGCAGCTTCCTCCTAGGTTCAGATACG. Residues: CASSFLLGSDT. The CDR3 in full is CASSFLLGSDTQYF.

With respect to this clone: Read sequence stops 3 residues before the CDR3 end, and the germline J gene provides the missing end. This chain uses TRBV7-8 with TRBJ2-3; 8 positions match TRBD2. This CDR3 is 16 amino acids long. Germline CDR1 is SGHVS and CDR2 is FQNEAQ. The J segment lost 0 bases and the V segment lost 6 bases, leaving 8 bases of the junction unmatched. CDR3 in amino acids: CASSPQLAASTDTQYF. CDR3 bases read: TGTGCCAGCAGTCCTCAACTAGCGGCTAGCACAGATACG.

This clone is identified as medium-sized from frequency. Coverage ceases 3 residues before the CDR3 finishes, and the germline J gene fills in the end. The J gene is TRBJ2-7, the V gene TRBV5-1; 7 nucleotides align to TRBD1. Unmatched junction bases numbered 6, after V lost 2 bases and J lost 1 base. The CDR3 has 15 amino acids. Germline values: CDR1 SGHRS, CDR2 YFSETQ. This CDR3 reads CASSFRPGQSYEQYF. The sequenced CDR3 bases are TGCGCCAGCAGCTTCAGGCCGGGACAGTCCTACGAG. Combining the CDR3 with reference TRBV5-1 and TRBJ2-7 gives the whole variable domain KAGVTQTPRYLIKTRGQQVTLSCSPISGHRSVSWYQQTPGQGLQFLFEYFSETQRNKGNFPGRFSGRQFSNSRSEMNVSTLELGDSALYLCASSFRPGQSYEQYFGPGTRLTVT.

Points on this clone: The CDR3 end falls 3 residues outside the read, so it is completed with the germline J gene. The chain couples TRBV5-4 to TRBJ1-2; perhaps TRBD1 as D (6 bases). The V and J ends lost 3 bases and 4 bases respectively, with 16 bases between them. The V gene's germline CDR1 is SGHNT and CDR2 YYREEE (reference sequence). The length of the CDR3 is 15 residues. This CDR3 reads CASSSPLGGAYGYTF. The DNA read from the CDR3 is TGTGCCAGCAGCTCGCCGCTGGGGGGGGCCTATGGC.

Note on this clone: The read finishes 3 residues shy of the CDR3 end, and the germline J gene is used to complete it. This sequence joins TRBV5-1 and TRBJ1-2; 8 positions agree with TRBD1. The V and J ends lost 5 bases and 2 bases, in that order; junction bases with no gene match: 2. The germline V gene encodes CDR1 SGHRS and CDR2 YFSETQ. CDR3 length: 13 residues. The CDR3 bases that were read are TGCGCCAGCAGACGGACAGGGAACTATGGC. This codes for CASRRTGNYG. In full, the CDR3 reads CASRRTGNYGYTF. The full variable domain, in which reference TRBV5-1 and TRBJ1-2 provide the parts outside the CDR3, is KAGVTQTPRYLIKTRGQQVTLSCSPISGHRSVSWYQQTPGQGLQFLFEYFSETQRNKGNFPGRFSGRQFSNSRSEMNVSTLELGDSALYLCASRRTGNYGYTFGSGTRLTVV.

Concerning this clone itself: The read comes to an end 3 residues before the CDR3 does, leaving the germline J gene to fill in the end. The chain employs TRBV20-1 and TRBJ1-2; a possible D gene is TRBD1 (5 bases). The CDR3 contains 13 residues. The V end was cut by 6 bases, the J end by 5 bases, with 16 bases between. Germline V gives CDR1 DFQATT, CDR2 SNEGSKA (reference sequence). The CDR3 sequence: CSAEPQGGYGYTF. CDR3 DNA (partial): TGCAGTGCCGAACCCCAGGGAGGGTATGGC.

As for this clone: The read stops 3 residues short of the end of the CDR3; the missing end is completed from the germline J gene. The rearrangement links TRBV6-1 to TRBJ2-7; 7 positions match TRBD2. CDR3 length: 16 residues. With V trimmed by 4 bases and J by 4 bases, 13 bases remained unmatched. Germline V gene data show CDR1 as MNHNS and CDR2 as SASEGT. CDR3 DNA (partial): TGTGCCAGCAGTGGTAGAAGACTAGCAGCTGCGTACGAG. It is translated as CASSGRRLAAAYE. The full CDR3 protein is CASSGRRLAAAYEQYF.